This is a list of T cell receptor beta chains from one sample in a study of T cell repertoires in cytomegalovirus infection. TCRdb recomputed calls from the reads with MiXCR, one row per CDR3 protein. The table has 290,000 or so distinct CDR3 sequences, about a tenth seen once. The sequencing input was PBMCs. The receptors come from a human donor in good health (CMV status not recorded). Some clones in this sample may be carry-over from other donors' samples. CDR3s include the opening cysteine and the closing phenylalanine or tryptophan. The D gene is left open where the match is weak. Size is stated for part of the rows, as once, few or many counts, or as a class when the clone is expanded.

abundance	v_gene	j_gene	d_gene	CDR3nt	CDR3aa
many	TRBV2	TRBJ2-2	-	TGTGCCAGCAGACTACAGGGAGTCGCAGGGGAGCTGTTTTTT	CASRLQGVAGELFF
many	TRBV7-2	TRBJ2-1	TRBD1	TGTGCCAGCAGCCCTCATGGACAGGTTGGGATCTCCTACAATGAGCAGTTCTTC	CASSPHGQVGISYNEQFF
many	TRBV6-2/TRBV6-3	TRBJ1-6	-	TGTGCCAGCAGTTACGGGACCGCTTATTCACCCCTCCACTTT	CASSYGTAYSPLHF
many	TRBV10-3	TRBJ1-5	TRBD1	TGTGCCATGACGACAGGGCCCAATCAGCCCCAGCATTTT	CAMTTGPNQPQHF
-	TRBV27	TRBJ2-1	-	TGTGCCAGCAGTTTATCGGGCGGGGGCCCTCCTCACTCCTACAATGAGCAGTTCTTC	CASSLSGGGPPHSYNEQFF
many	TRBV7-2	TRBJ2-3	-	TGTGCCAGCAGCTCATACGGTGGGGCGGGGGATACGCAGTATTTT	CASSSYGGAGDTQYF
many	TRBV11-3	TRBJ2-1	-	TGTGCCAGCAGCTTAGGAACCGGGGGCCGGATAAATGAGCAGTTCTTC	CASSLGTGGRINEQFF
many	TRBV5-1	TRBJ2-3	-	TGCGCCAGCAGCTCAGGACAGACTAGCACAGATACGCAGTATTTT	CASSSGQTSTDTQYF
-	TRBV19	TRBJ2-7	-	TGTGCCAGTAGTATCGTCCTGAACCTAAGCGAGCAGTACTTC	CASSIVLNLSEQYF
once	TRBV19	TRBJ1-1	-	TGTGCCAGTAGTTCAACAGCCGACACTGAAGCTTTCTTT	CASSSTADTEAFF
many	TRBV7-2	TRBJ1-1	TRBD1	TGTGCCAGCAGCGCGCCCTACAGGGGAGCTGAAGCTTTCTTT	CASSAPYRGAEAFF
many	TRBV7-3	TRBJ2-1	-	TGTGCCAGCAGCGGCCCGGGACTCCCGGGGGAGCAGTTCTTC	CASSGPGLPGEQFF
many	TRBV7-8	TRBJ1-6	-	TGTGCCAGCAGCCTGGGTGGCAGGCTGGAATCACCCCTCCACTTT	CASSLGGRLESPLHF
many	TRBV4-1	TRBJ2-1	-	TGCGCCAGCAGCCAAGTGGGCAGGGACGCCCACAATGAGCAGTTCTTC	CASSQVGRDAHNEQFF
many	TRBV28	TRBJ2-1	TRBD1	TGTGCCAGCAGTTTATGGGGGACAGGGCACGATGAGCAGTTCTTC	CASSLWGTGHDEQFF
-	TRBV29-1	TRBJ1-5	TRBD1	TGCAGCGTTGGGACAGGGGTTAATCAGCCCCAGCATTTT	CSVGTGVNQPQHF